The 9 T cell receptor beta chains listed next were all sequenced from one sample in a study of blood T cell repertoires in COVID-19. The method was immunoSEQ multiplex PCR; TCRdb's version includes in-frame clones alone and lacks a portion of them. The table records under 200,000 clones, approximately 87% of them present only once. The sequencing sample was made of peripheral blood. These receptors were taken from a man aged 18 to 35 with active or convalescent COVID-19.

The chain uses TRBV5-6 and TRBJ2-2, with 9 bases lining up with TRBD2. Losses at the gene ends were 3 bases for V and 0 bases for J; bases not matched to a gene: 3. Germline CDR1 SGHDT, CDR2 YYEEEE. CDR3 length equals 16 residues. CDR3 nucleotide sequence: TGTGCCAGCAGCTCTGGACTAGCGACGAACACCGGGGAGCTGTTTTTT. Protein sequence: CASSSGLATNTGELFF.

This chain links TRBV5-4 with TRBJ2-1, with 10 bases identical to TRBD2. The CDR3 has 14 residues. Germline loops: CDR1 SGHNT, CDR2 YYREEE (reference sequence). With V trimmed by 3 bases and J by 5 bases, 2 bases remained unmatched. The CDR3 DNA is TGTGCCAGCAGCTCGGGACTAGCGAACAATGAGCAGTTCTTC. Protein: CASSSGLANNEQFF.

J is TRBJ1-3 and V is TRBV7-6, with TRBD1 matching over 7 bases. With V trimmed by 4 bases and J by 0 bases, 3 bases remained unmatched. The CDR3 length is 15 residues. Germline V gene lookup returns CDR1 SGHVS and CDR2 FNYEAQ. The CDR3 coding sequence is TGTGCCAGCAGCTCGGGACAGAACTCTGGAAACACCATATATTTT. Translating it yields CASSSGQNSGNTIYF. Combining the CDR3 with reference TRBV7-6 and TRBJ1-3 gives the whole variable domain GAGVSQSPRYKVTKRGQDVALRCDPISGHVSLYWYRQALGQGPEFLTYFNYEAQQDKSGLPNDRFSAERPEGSISTLTIQRTEQRDSAMYRCASSSGQNSGNTIYFGEGSWLTVV.

The chain couples TRBV7-2 to TRBJ2-7; 9 nucleotides match TRBD2. Germline CDR1 reads SGHTA; CDR2 reads FQGNSA. The CDR3 sequence is 14 residues long. V dropped 5 bases and J dropped 2; count of bases not matched to a gene: 4. The CDR3 sequence: CASSPLAGAYEQYF. The CDR3 DNA reads TGTGCCAGCAGCCCCTTAGCGGGAGCCTACGAGCAGTACTTC.

The J gene is TRBJ2-5, the V gene TRBV9; TRBD2 matches 8 bases. Germline trimming cut 0 bases from V and 0 bases from J; bases unmatched to any gene: 4. The CDR3 is 16 residues long. Looked up from germline, CDR1 is SGDLS and CDR2 is YYNGEE. CDR3 nucleotide sequence: TGTGCCAGCAGCGTAGGACGGGGGGGGAACCAAGAGACCCAGTACTTC. This encodes CASSVGRGGNQETQYF.

This clone was observed a single time. This chain joins TRBV29-1 and TRBJ1-2; D may be TRBD1 (5 bases). CDR3 size: 12 residues. Trimming shortened V by 6 bases and J by 5 bases, and 13 bases separated the two germline ends. Per the germline V gene, CDR1 is SQVTM and CDR2 is ANQGSEA. The CDR3 is CSVDPEGYGYTF. Here the CDR3 DNA reads TGCAGCGTGGACCCGGAGGGGTATGGCTACACCTTC.

The chain recombines TRBV7-9 with TRBJ2-1, with 10 nucleotides matching TRBD1. Germline trimming cut 3 bases from V and 3 bases from J; bases unmatched to any gene: 2. The V gene's germline CDR1 is SEHNR and CDR2 FQNEAQ (reference sequence). The CDR3 runs to 15 residues. DNA of the CDR3: TGTGCCAGCAGCTTTTGGGACAGGGGCTACAATGAGCAGTTCTTC. Amino acids: CASSFWDRGYNEQFF.

The J gene is TRBJ2-7, the V gene TRBV12-1; the DNA was not used to check the table's D call, TRBD2. TRBV12-1 is a recognized pseudogene. The CDR3 spans 16 residues. The CDR3 DNA is TGTGCCAGCAGCCCATGGACTAGCGGGGGGGCGGAGGAGCAGTACGTC. Encoded protein: CASSPWTSGGAEEQYV.

This rearrangement joins TRBV24-1 to TRBJ1-1; 9 nucleotides align to TRBD1. This CDR3 spans 15 amino acids. V dropped 4 bases and J dropped 3; count of bases not matched to a gene: 5. Germline CDR1 KGHDR, CDR2 SFDVKD. The CDR3: CATSDAGQGDTEAFF. For the CDR3, the DNA is TGTGCCACCAGTGACGCGGGACAGGGAGACACTGAAGCTTTCTTT.